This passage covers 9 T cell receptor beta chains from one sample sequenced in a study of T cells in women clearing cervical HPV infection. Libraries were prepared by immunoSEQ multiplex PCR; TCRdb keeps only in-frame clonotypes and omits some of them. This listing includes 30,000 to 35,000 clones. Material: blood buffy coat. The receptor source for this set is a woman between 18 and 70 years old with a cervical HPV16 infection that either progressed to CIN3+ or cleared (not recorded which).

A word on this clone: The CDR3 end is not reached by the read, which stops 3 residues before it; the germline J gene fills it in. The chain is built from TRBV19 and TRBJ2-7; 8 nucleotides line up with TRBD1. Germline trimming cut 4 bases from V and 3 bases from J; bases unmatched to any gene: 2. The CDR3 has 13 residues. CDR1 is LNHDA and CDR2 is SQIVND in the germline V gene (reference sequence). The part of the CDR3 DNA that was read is TGTGCCAGTAGTACAGGGGGCGTCTACGAG. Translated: CASSTGGVYE. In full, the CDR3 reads CASSTGGVYEQYF.

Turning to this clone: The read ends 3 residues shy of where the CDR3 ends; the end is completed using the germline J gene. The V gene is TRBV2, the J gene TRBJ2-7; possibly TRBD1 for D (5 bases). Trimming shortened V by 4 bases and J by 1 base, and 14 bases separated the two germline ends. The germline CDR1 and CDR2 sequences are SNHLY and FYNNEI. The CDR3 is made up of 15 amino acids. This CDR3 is CASSVRQGISYEQYF. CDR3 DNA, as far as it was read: TGTGCCAGCAGTGTCCGGCAGGGTATTTCCTACGAG.

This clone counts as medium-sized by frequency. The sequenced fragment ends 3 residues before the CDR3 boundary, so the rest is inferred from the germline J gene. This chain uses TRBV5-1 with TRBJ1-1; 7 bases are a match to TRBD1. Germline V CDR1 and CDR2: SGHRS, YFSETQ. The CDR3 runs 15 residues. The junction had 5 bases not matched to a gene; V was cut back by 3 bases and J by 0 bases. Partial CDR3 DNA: TGCGCCAGCAGCTCCGGGACAGTCCTGAACACTGAA. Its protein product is CASSSGTVLNTE. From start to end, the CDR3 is CASSSGTVLNTEAFF.

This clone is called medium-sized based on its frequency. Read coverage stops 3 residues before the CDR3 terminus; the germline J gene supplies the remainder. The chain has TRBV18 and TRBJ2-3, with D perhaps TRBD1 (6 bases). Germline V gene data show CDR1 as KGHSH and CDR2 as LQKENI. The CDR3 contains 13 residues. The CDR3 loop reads CASSPERTGTQYF. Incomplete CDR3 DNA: TGTGCCAGCTCACCGGAAAGAACAGGGACG.

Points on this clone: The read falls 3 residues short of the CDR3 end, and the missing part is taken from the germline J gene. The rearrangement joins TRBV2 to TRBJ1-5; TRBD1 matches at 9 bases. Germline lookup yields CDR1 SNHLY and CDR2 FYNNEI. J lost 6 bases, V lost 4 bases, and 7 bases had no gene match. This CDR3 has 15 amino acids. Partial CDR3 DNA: TGTGCCAGCAGTGGTAGACAGGGGGTCGGTCAGCCC. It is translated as CASSGRQGVGQP. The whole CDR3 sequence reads CASSGRQGVGQPQHF.

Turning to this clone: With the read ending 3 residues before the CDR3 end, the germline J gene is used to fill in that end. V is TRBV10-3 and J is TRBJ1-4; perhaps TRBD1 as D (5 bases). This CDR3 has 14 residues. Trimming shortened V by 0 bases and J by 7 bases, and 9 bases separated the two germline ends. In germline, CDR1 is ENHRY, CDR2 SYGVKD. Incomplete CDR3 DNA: TGTGCCATCAGTGAGTCAGGGACTGCTGAAAAA. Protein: CAISESGTAEK. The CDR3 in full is CAISESGTAEKLFF.

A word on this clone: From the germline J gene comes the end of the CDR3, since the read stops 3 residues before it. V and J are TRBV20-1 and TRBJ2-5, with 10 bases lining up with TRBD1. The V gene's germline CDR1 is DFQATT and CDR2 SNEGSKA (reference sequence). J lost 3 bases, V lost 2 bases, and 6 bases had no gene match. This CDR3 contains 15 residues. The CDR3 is CSARRPGTGEETQYF. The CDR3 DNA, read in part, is TGCAGTGCTAGACGTCCCGGGACAGGGGAAGAGACC.

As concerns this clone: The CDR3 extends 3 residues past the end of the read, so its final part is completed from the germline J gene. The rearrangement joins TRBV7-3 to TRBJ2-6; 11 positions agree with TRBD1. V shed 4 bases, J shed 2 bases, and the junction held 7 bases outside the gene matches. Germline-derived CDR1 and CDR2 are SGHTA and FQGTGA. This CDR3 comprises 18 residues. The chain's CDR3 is CASSCGQGARAGANVLTF. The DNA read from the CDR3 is TGTGCCAGCAGCTGCGGACAGGGGGCGCGAGCTGGGGCCAACGTC.

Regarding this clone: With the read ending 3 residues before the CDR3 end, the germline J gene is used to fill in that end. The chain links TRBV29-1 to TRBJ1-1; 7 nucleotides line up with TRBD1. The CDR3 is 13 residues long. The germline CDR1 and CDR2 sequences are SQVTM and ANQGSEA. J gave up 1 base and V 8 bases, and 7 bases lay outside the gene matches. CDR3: CSSRTGQNTEAFF. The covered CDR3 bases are TGCAGCTCCAGGACAGGACAGAACACTGAA.